This is a list of T cell receptor beta chains from one sample in a study of cytomegalovirus exposure and HLA in healthy donors. Here immunoSEQ multiplex PCR was the method, and the copy in TCRdb shows in-frame clones only, minus some. The table records around 150,000 clones, roughly 80% of them present only once. The specimen sequenced was PBMCs. The origin of the receptors is a man aged 25-40 years in good health and CMV-seropositive. Both conserved end residues are part of each CDR3. The order of the fields is J gene, CDR3 length, clone size, V gene, D gene, CDR3 DNA, CDR3 protein. The D gene is left open where the match is weak. Expanded clones get a size class; other rows say once, few or many, or leave the size out.

>TRBJ2-3|17|few|TRBV4-1|TRBD2
TGCGCCAGCAGCCCACCTGCGGGGGGCTCTAGCACAGATACGCAGTATTTT
CASSPPAGGSSTDTQYF
>TRBJ2-3|16|once|TRBV7-9|TRBD2
TGTGCCAGCAGCTTAGCCCAGCGGGGGGTGACAGATACGCAGTATTTT
CASSLAQRGVTDTQYF
>TRBJ2-5|11|NA|TRBV7-7|TRBD2
TGTGCTAGCGGGGGGGAAGAGACCCAGTACTTC
CASGGEETQYF
>TRBJ2-7|15|NA|TRBV6-5|NA
TGTGCCAGCAGTTACCTCAGGACACTCTCCTACGAGCAGTACTTC
CASSYLRTLSYEQYF
>TRBJ2-7|13|NA|TRBV4-1|NA
TGCGCCAGCAGCCTCCATAGGAGTTCCGAGCAGTACTTC
CASSLHRSSEQYF
>TRBJ1-4|13|NA|TRBV27|TRBD1
TGTGCCAGCAGCCGGACAGGGAATGAAAAACTGTTTTTT
CASSRTGNEKLFF
>TRBJ1-5|16|NA|TRBV7-2|NA
TGTGCCAGCAGCCCTTTTCGACAGGAGGACAATCAGCCCCAGCATTTT
CASSPFRQEDNQPQHF
>TRBJ1-2|12|NA|TRBV29-1|NA
TGCAGCGTTGGCGGGGTTCCCCAAGTGGAAACCTTC
CSVGGVPQVETF
>TRBJ2-5|11|NA|TRBV6-1|NA
TGTGCCAGCAGTTACGGGGAGACCCAGTACTTC
CASSYGETQYF
>TRBJ1-4|15|NA|TRBV7-9|TRBD1
TGTGCCAGCAGCTCCGACAGGGGGCAAGAGGAAAAACTGTTTTTT
CASSSDRGQEEKLFF
>TRBJ1-2|12|NA|TRBV19|TRBD1
TGTGCCAGTAGTCCGGGACAGGTCGGCTACACCTTC
CASSPGQVGYTF
>TRBJ2-5|16|NA|TRBV5-4|TRBD2
TGTGCCAGCAGCCATCCACTAGCGGGGGTCCAAGAGACCCAGTACTTC
CASSHPLAGVQETQYF
>TRBJ2-3|12|NA|TRBV21-1|NA
TGTGCCAGCAGCAAACTAGCAGATACGCAGTATTTT
CASSKLADTQYF
>TRBJ1-5|15|NA|TRBV4-1|NA
TGCGCCAGCAGCCAAGAACAGGGACGCAATCAGCCCCAGCATTTT
CASSQEQGRNQPQHF
>TRBJ1-1|12|few|TRBV7-9|TRBD1
TGTGCCAGCGCGACAGGGGGCACTGAAGCTTTCTTT
CASATGGTEAFF
>TRBJ2-5|14|NA|TRBV7-3|TRBD1
TGTGCCAGCAGCTTAACAGGGGGCATAGAGACCCAGTACTTC
CASSLTGGIETQYF
>TRBJ1-4|15|once|TRBV6-5|TRBD1
TGTGCCAGCAGTTACTCACCGACAGGGAATGAAAAACTGTTTTTT
CASSYSPTGNEKLFF
>TRBJ2-7|14|NA|TRBV6-1|TRBD2
TGTGCCAGCAGTCCCGCGGGGGTCTCCTACGAGCAGTACTTC
CASSPAGVSYEQYF